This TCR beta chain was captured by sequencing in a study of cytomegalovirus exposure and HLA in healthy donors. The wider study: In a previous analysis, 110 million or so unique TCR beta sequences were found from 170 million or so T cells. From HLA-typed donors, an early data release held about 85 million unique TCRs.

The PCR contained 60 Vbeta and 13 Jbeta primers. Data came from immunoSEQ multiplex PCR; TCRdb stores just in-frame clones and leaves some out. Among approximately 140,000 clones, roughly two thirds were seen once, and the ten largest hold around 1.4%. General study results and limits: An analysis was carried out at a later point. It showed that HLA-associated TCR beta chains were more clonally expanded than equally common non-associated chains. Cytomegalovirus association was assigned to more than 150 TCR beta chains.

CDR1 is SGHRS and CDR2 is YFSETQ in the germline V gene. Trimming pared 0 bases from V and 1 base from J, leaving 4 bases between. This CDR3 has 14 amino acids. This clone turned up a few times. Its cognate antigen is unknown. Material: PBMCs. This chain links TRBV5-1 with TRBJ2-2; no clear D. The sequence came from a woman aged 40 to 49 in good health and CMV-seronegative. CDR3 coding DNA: TGCGCCAGCAGCTTGGACTTGAACACCGGGGAGCTGTTTTTT. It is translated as CASSLDLNTGELFF.